Shown below are 2 T cell receptor beta chains from a single sample sequenced in a study of T cell responses to AZD1222 COVID-19 vaccine. Only in-frame clones appear in the TCRdb table, and some are missing; sequencing was by immunoSEQ multiplex PCR. The repertoire holds 110,000 or so clones, with 80% to 95% as singletons. Sequencing was performed on peripheral blood, taken 28 days after the second dose of the MenACWY control vaccine. The receptors shown here come from an adult who received the MenACWY meningococcal vaccine as a control.

To note about this clone: The identical CDR3 is also encoded by other nucleotide sequences in the sample. V usage is TRBV10-3 and J usage is TRBJ1-1, with D unresolved. Per germline, CDR1 ENHRY and CDR2 SYGVKD. Trimming removed 0 bases from V and 0 bases from J, with 2 bases in between. The CDR3 has 13 residues. This CDR3 reads CAISESLNTEAFF. The CDR3 coding sequence is TGTGCCATCAGTGAGTCCTTGAACACTGAAGCTTTCTTT.

This chain connects TRBV24-1 to TRBJ2-1; 10 bases are shared with TRBD2. In germline, CDR1 is KGHDR, CDR2 SFDVKD. J lost 1 base, V lost 4 bases, and 12 bases had no gene match. The CDR3 is 19 amino acids. The CDR3 DNA sequence: TGTGCCACCAGTGAGGGCTACGTAACTAGCGGGGAATCCTACAATGAGCAGTTCTTC. Translated, it gives CATSEGYVTSGESYNEQFF.